A single sample is the source of the 21 T cell receptor beta chains below, sequenced in a study of blood T cells in healthy people across ages. The second PCR ran about 6 to 12 cycles with a sample-barcoded 5' primer and J-beta primers. TCRdb recomputed calls from the 5' RACE reads with MiXCR, one row per CDR3 protein. This sample has 700,000 to 800,000 distinct CDR3 sequences; roughly 44% occur once, and the top ten carry 20% to 25%. Material: blood. Source of these receptors: a woman in her fifties or sixties in good health.

The V gene is TRBV6-6, the J gene TRBJ1-1; 8 bases map to TRBD1. The germline V gene encodes CDR1 MNHNY and CDR2 SVGAGI (reference sequence). After removal of 6 bases from V and 0 bases from J, the junction contained 6 bases not matched to a gene. The CDR3 covers 15 residues. This CDR3 is CASRPRTGLNTEAFF. CDR3 DNA sequence: TGTGCCAGCAGGCCCCGGACAGGGTTGAACACTGAAGCTTTCTTT.

This clonotype was seen ten or more times. This chain connects TRBV6-5 to TRBJ2-5, with D perhaps being TRBD1 or TRBD2 (5 bases each). Germline CDR1 is MNHEY and CDR2 is SVGAGI. Trimming pared 8 bases from V and 2 bases from J, leaving 15 bases between. The CDR3 loop spans 14 amino acids. CDR3 nucleotides: TGTGCCAGCCGGGACGGCAGTCGGCAAGAGACCCAGTACTTC. Translation gives CASRDGSRQETQYF.

This clonotype was observed once. This chain connects TRBV3-1 to TRBJ1-1, with 9 bases aligning to TRBD1. The trim removed 2 bases at V and 6 bases at J, leaving 7 bases unmatched. CDR1 is LGHDT and CDR2 is YNNKEL in the germline V gene (reference sequence). The CDR3 extends over 15 amino acids. The CDR3 loop is CASSQPSDRGAEAFF. The CDR3 coding sequence is TGTGCCAGCAGCCAACCGTCGGACAGGGGCGCTGAAGCTTTCTTT. Filled out from reference TRBV3-1 and TRBJ1-1, the complete variable domain reads DTAVSQTPKYLVTQMGNDKSIKCEQNLGHDTMYWYKQDSKKFLKIMFSYNNKELIINETVPNRFSPKSPDKAHLNLHINSLELGDSAVYFCASSQPSDRGAEAFFGQGTRLTVV.

This clonotype was picked up a small number of times. V usage is TRBV6-2 or TRBV6-3 and J usage is TRBJ1-6; 8 positions match TRBD1. Trimming at V came to 5 bases and at J to 10 bases, leaving 10 bases not matched to a gene. Per the germline V gene, CDR1 is MNHEY and CDR2 is SVGEGT. The CDR3 has 15 residues. The CDR3 spells CASSATQGAGSPLHF. As DNA, the CDR3 is TGTGCCAGCAGTGCAACTCAGGGGGCAGGATCACCCCTCCACTTT.

This clonotype was picked up a small number of times. CDR3 in amino acids: CSAIRTGGAYEQYF. CDR3 DNA: TGCAGTGCTATCAGGACAGGGGGAGCCTACGAGCAGTACTTC. This sequence joins TRBV20-1 and TRBJ2-7; 10 nucleotides match TRBD1. V was pared by 4 bases and J by 2 bases, with 5 bases of the junction left unmatched. CDR3 length: 14 residues. Germline assignment: CDR1 DFQATT and CDR2 SNEGSKA (reference sequence).

V gene TRBV20-1 combines with J gene TRBJ1-4; no definite D call. CDR1 and CDR2 from the germline V gene are DFQATT and SNEGSKA (reference sequence). The germline V and J ends were trimmed by 7 bases and 0 bases, with 9 bases remaining between them. CDR3 size: 13 residues. CDR3 region: CSVVGATNEKLFF. The CDR3 DNA follows: TGCAGTGTAGTGGGTGCAACTAATGAAAAACTGTTTTTT.

The chain carries TRBV7-3 and TRBJ1-2; D unclear. There are 13 residues in the CDR3. Trimming removed 5 bases at V and 8 bases at J, with 15 bases between. The germline V gene encodes CDR1 SGHTA and CDR2 FQGTGA. CDR3 nucleotide sequence: TGTGCCAGCAGCCCCGTAGGTTGGGAAGGCTACACCTTC. Residues: CASSPVGWEGYTF.

This clonotype was counted only a few times. This chain links TRBV5-5 with TRBJ2-1, with D maybe TRBD2 (6 bases). Trimming removed 5 bases at V and 1 base at J, with 16 bases between. Germline V gene data show CDR1 as SGHKS and CDR2 as YYEKEE (reference sequence). This CDR3 is 16 amino acids long. CDR3 sequence: CASRGGGGESYNEQFF. CDR3 nucleotides: TGTGCCAGCAGGGGGGGAGGCGGGGAATCCTACAATGAGCAGTTCTTC. Filled out from reference TRBV5-5 and TRBJ2-1, the complete variable domain reads DAGVTQSPTHLIKTRGQQVTLRCSPISGHKSVSWYQQVLGQGPQFIFQYYEKEERGRGNFPDRFSARQFPNYSSELNVNALLLGDSALYLCASRGGGGESYNEQFFGPGTRLTVL.

The chain combines TRBV6-5 with TRBJ2-7; 10 bases fit TRBD1. Germline V gene data show CDR1 as MNHEY and CDR2 as SVGAGI. With 5 bases clipped from V and 6 bases from J, the junction kept 13 bases outside the gene matches. The length of the CDR3 is 16 residues. For the CDR3, the DNA is TGTGCCAGCAGTCCGTCGACAGGGGGCAGGGGGTCCGAGCAGTACTTC. The encoded protein is CASSPSTGGRGSEQYF.

This chain links TRBV12-3 or TRBV12-4 with TRBJ1-4; D possibly corresponds to TRBD1 (5 bases). The CDR3 runs to 14 residues. The V end lost 5 bases, the J end lost 7 bases, and 14 bases lay between the germline ends. In DNA form, the CDR3 reads TGTGCCAGCAGTGTGGGTCTGGGGGGTGAAAAACTGTTTTTT. Amino acids: CASSVGLGGEKLFF.

The rearrangement joins TRBV5-1 to TRBJ1-1; D call uncertain. From germline, CDR1 is SGHRS and CDR2 YFSETQ. The V end lost 3 bases, the J end lost 1 base, and 10 bases lay between the germline ends. This CDR3 spans 14 amino acids. The CDR3 nucleotides read TGCGCCAGCAGCTCGGGTGGTGGGAACACTGAAGCTTTCTTT. It codes for CASSSGGGNTEAFF.

This clonotype came up many times. The genes are TRBV5-1 and TRBJ2-1, with D tentatively TRBD1 or TRBD2 (6 bases each). The CDR3 sequence is 15 residues long. The germline V and J ends were trimmed by 0 bases and 4 bases, with 11 bases remaining between them. The germline CDR1 and CDR2 sequences are SGHRS and YFSETQ. CDR3 coding DNA: TGCGCCAGCAGCTTGGACGGGGGCGAATACAATGAGCAGTTCTTC. This translates into CASSLDGGEYNEQFF.

The J gene is TRBJ2-5, the V gene TRBV18; 11 nucleotides match TRBD2. The CDR3 contains 16 residues. J was trimmed by 11 bases and V by 4 bases; bases with no gene match: 15. Per germline, CDR1 KGHSH and CDR2 LQKENI. CDR3 sequence (DNA): TGTGCCAGCTCACAGACTAGCGGGGTAACCGGGGATGAGCAGTACTTC. The encoded protein is CASSQTSGVTGDEQYF. Based on the CDR3 plus reference TRBV18 and TRBJ2-5, the full variable domain is NAGVMQNPRHLVRRRGQEARLRCSPMKGHSHVYWYRQLPEEGLKFMVYLQKENIIDESGMPKERFSAEFPKEGPSILRIQQVVRGDSAAYFCASSQTSGVTGDEQYFGPGTRLLVL.

This sequence joins TRBV6-1 and TRBJ2-5, with a possible D match to TRBD2 (6 bases). Germline V gene data show CDR1 as MNHNS and CDR2 as SASEGT. The CDR3 extends over 13 amino acids. V was clipped by 4 bases and J by 2 bases, with 8 bases between them. The CDR3: CASSGLAQETQYF. The DNA for the CDR3 is TGTGCCAGCAGTGGGCTAGCGCAAGAGACCCAGTACTTC.

The rearrangement uses TRBV7-2 and TRBJ2-1, with 7 bases that match TRBD1. Germline CDR1 and CDR2: SGHTA and FQGNSA. V lost 2 bases to trimming and J lost 3 bases; unmatched junction nucleotides: 4. This CDR3 is 15 amino acids long. For the CDR3, the DNA is TGTACCAGCAGCTTATGGGGACAGATCTACAATGAGCAGTTCTTC. This sequence encodes CTSSLWGQIYNEQFF.

Worth noting for this clonotype: A read error may be the cause here, since a much bigger clone is one base away. This chain uses TRBV3-1 with TRBJ2-7; 12 positions match TRBD2. The germline gives CDR1 LGHDT, CDR2 YNNKEL (reference sequence). This CDR3 is built from 14 residues. CDR3 sequence reads: CTSSPTSGRYEQYF. The CDR3 DNA is TGTACCAGCAGCCCGACTAGCGGGAGATACGAGCAGTACTTC.

This clonotype was found a few times. V is TRBV7-2 and J is TRBJ2-5; 10 bases map to TRBD2. Per germline, CDR1 SGHTA and CDR2 FQGNSA. Germline trimming cut 3 bases from V and 11 bases from J; bases unmatched to any gene: 15. This CDR3 spans 16 amino acids. The CDR3 DNA is TGTGCCAGCAGCTTCCCCAGCGGGAGGGCCGGGTATGAGCAGTACTTC. Protein sequence: CASSFPSGRAGYEQYF.

The chain uses TRBV7-8 and TRBJ2-7; 9 bases are shared with TRBD1. This CDR3 has 15 amino acids. Germline V lookup: CDR1 SGHVS, CDR2 FQNEAQ. The J segment lost 1 base and the V segment lost 2 bases, leaving 3 bases of the junction unmatched. The CDR3 reads CASSLRTGASYEQYF. CDR3 DNA sequence: TGTGCCAGCAGCTTAAGGACAGGGGCGTCCTACGAGCAGTACTTC. The entire variable domain, with the rest obtained from reference TRBV7-8 and TRBJ2-7, is as follows: GAGVSQSPRYKVAKRGQDVALRCDPISGHVSLFWYQQALGQGPEFLTYFQNEAQLDKSGLPSDRFFAERPEGSVSTLKIQRTQQEDSAVYLCASSLRTGASYEQYFGPGTRLTVT.

This clonotype was detected only a few times. The chain employs TRBV5-6 and TRBJ2-1, with 7 bases aligning to TRBD2. With V trimmed by 1 base and J by 7 bases, 5 bases remained unmatched. Germline V gene data show CDR1 as SGHDT and CDR2 as YYEEEE. This CDR3 has 14 residues. CDR3 bases: TGTGCCAGCAGCTTGTTGTCAGCGGGGAATGAGCAGTTCTTC. Protein product: CASSLLSAGNEQFF.

This clonotype was seen a few times. The chain combines TRBV3-1 with TRBJ1-2; D remains ambiguous. V gave up 1 base and J gave up 9 bases, with 15 bases separating them. This CDR3 comprises 14 residues. The V gene's germline CDR1 is LGHDT and CDR2 YNNKEL (reference sequence). The CDR3 here is CASSQGLGSSSYTF. Written as DNA, the CDR3 is TGTGCCAGCAGCCAAGGACTGGGGAGCAGTAGCTACACCTTC. The full variable domain, in which reference TRBV3-1 and TRBJ1-2 provide the parts outside the CDR3, is DTAVSQTPKYLVTQMGNDKSIKCEQNLGHDTMYWYKQDSKKFLKIMFSYNNKELIINETVPNRFSPKSPDKAHLNLHINSLELGDSAVYFCASSQGLGSSSYTFGSGTRLTVV.

This clonotype was counted a few times. This rearrangement joins TRBV20-1 to TRBJ2-3; D remains ambiguous. This CDR3 comprises 13 residues. The germline V gene encodes CDR1 DFQATT and CDR2 SNEGSKA (reference sequence). The CDR3 protein is CSPDGPSTDTQYF. The CDR3 DNA is TGCAGCCCGGACGGACCTAGCACAGATACGCAGTATTTT.